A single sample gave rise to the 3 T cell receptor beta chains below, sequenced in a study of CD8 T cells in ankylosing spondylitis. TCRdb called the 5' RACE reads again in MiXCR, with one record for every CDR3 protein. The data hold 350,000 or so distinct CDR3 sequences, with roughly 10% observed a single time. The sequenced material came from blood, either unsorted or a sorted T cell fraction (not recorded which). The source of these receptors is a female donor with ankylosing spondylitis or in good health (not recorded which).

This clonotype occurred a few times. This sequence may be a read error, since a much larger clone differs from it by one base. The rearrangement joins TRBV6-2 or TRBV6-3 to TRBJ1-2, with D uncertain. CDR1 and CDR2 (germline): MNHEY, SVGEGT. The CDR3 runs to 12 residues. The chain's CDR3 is CAADGMNYGDTF. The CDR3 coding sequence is TGTGCCGCTGATGGGATGAACTATGGCGACACCTTC.

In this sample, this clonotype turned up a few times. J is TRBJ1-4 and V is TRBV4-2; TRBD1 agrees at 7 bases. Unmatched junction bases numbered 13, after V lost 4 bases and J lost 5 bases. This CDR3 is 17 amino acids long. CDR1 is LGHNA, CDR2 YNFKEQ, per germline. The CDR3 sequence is CASSPPRQGRVNEKLFF. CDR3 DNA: TGTGCCAGCAGCCCACCCAGACAGGGACGGGTGAATGAAAAACTGTTTTTT.

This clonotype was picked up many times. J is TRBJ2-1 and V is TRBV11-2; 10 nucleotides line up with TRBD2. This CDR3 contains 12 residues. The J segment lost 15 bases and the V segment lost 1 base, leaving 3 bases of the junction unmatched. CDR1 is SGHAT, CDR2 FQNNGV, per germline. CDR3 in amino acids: CASSLAASGRFF. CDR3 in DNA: TGTGCCAGCAGCTTAGCGGCTAGCGGGAGGTTCTTC.